This paragraph covers one T cell receptor (beta chain) sequence. Its antigen is as yet unknown. The CDR3 is 17 residues long. Deletions cut 4 bases from V and 0 bases from J, with 16 bases between. CDR1 and CDR2 from the germline V gene are LNHDA and SQIVND (reference sequence). The data were taken from a study of T cell responses to AZD1222 COVID-19 vaccine. The table came from immunoSEQ multiplex PCR; TCRdb's copy has only in-frame clones and leaves some out. The table shows about 140,000 clones, with just over 90% occurring only once. General study findings and limits: It should be noted that donors were predominantly white British and more often female, and clonal diversity was possibly underestimated. Along spike, vaccine-associated CD4 TCRs were found throughout, with dominance at 160-218 and 743-854. Sampled repertoires all dated from after the peak T cell response. Baseline serostatus was positive in only six AZD1222 recipients.

The receptor was derived from an adult in good health. The chain is built from TRBV19 and TRBJ1-5, with a tentative D call TRBD1 (5 bases). The sample was peripheral blood, taken on day 0 of MenACWY control vaccination. CDR3 nucleotide sequence: TGTGCCAGTAGTACCGGACATTTGGGTTATAGCAATCAGCCCCAGCATTTT. Translation gives CASSTGHLGYSNQPQHF.